One and the same sample provided the 20 T cell receptor beta chains below, sequenced in a study of cytomegalovirus exposure and HLA in healthy donors. The study ran its PCR with 60 Vbeta and 13 Jbeta primers. TCRdb's copy holds only in-frame clones and misses some; the assay was immunoSEQ multiplex PCR. The table has around 180,000 clones, about 90% seen once; the top ten hold around 0.21%. Sequencing input: PBMCs. The receptors originated from a girl under two years old in good health and CMV-seronegative.

The rearrangement links TRBV4-1 to TRBJ2-4; 12 nucleotides align to TRBD2. The ends lost 1 base at V and 6 bases at J; junction bases unmatched: 16. Germline-derived CDR1 and CDR2 are MGHRA and YSYEKL. CDR3 length equals 20 residues. CDR3 protein: CASSQVTPLAGGPLGNIQYF. The CDR3 region has the DNA TGCGCCAGCAGCCAAGTGACCCCCCTAGCGGGGGGGCCCCTGGGAAACATTCAGTACTTC.

This chain uses TRBV5-1 with TRBJ1-1; weak D call: TRBD1 (5 bases). The germline CDR1 and CDR2 sequences are SGHRS and YFSETQ. The CDR3 covers 12 residues. V was shortened by 4 bases and J by 5 bases, with 9 bases between the two germline ends. Here the CDR3 reads CASSGGGTEAFF. The CDR3 DNA is TGCGCCAGCAGCGGGGGAGGAACTGAAGCTTTCTTT.

The chain couples TRBV2 to TRBJ1-3, with D perhaps matching TRBD1 (5 bases). CDR1 SNHLY and CDR2 FYNNEI come from the germline V gene. The ends were cut back, 2 bases at V and 4 bases at J, with 12 bases in the middle. The CDR3 is 15 residues long. The chain's CDR3 is CASSEQGLSGNTIYF. CDR3 DNA sequence: TGTGCCAGCAGTGAACAGGGTCTTTCCGGAAACACCATATATTTT. Drawing the rest from reference TRBV2 and TRBJ1-3, the complete variable domain is EPEVTQTPSHQVTQMGQEVILRCVPISNHLYFYWYRQILGQKVEFLVSFYNNEISEKSEIFDDQFSVERPDGSNFTLKIRSTKLEDSAMYFCASSEQGLSGNTIYFGEGSWLTVV.

The chain combines TRBV19 with TRBJ2-4, with 15 positions matching TRBD2. CDR1 and CDR2 from the germline V gene are LNHDA and SQIVND (reference sequence). The length of the CDR3 is 16 residues. Unmatched junction bases numbered 5, after V lost 4 bases and J lost 7 bases. As DNA, the CDR3 is TGTGCCAGTAGTAGAACCGGGACTAGCGGGAGGAACATTCAGTACTTC. It specifies CASSRTGTSGRNIQYF.

The chain has TRBV27 and TRBJ1-1; the D gene is possibly TRBD1 (6 bases). Trimming removed 0 bases from V and 4 bases from J, with 21 bases in between. The CDR3 extends over 18 amino acids. Germline V gene data show CDR1 as MNHEY and CDR2 as SMNVEV (reference sequence). The CDR3 nucleotides read TGTGCCAGCAGTTTATCGCGGGGGGCCACTGGATGGATCACTGAAGCTTTCTTT. Protein: CASSLSRGATGWITEAFF.

This clone was found once. The chain uses TRBV2 and TRBJ2-1, with D unclear. This CDR3 spans 11 amino acids. V lost 8 bases and J lost 5, with 7 bases in between. Germline CDR1 and CDR2: SNHLY and FYNNEI. CDR3 loop: CASGEHNEQFF. The CDR3 bases are TGTGCCAGCGGAGAGCACAATGAGCAGTTCTTC.

V gene TRBV19 combines with J gene TRBJ2-1, with D tentatively TRBD2 (5 bases). This CDR3 contains 17 residues. V was pared by 2 bases and J by 1 base, with 15 bases between. CDR1 LNHDA and CDR2 SQIVND come from the germline V gene (reference sequence). The CDR3 DNA is TGTGCCAGTAGTATACCTAGCACATCCTCTTCCTACAATGAGCAGTTCTTC. Amino acids: CASSIPSTSSSYNEQFF.

This chain joins TRBV10-2 and TRBJ1-6; 10 bases agree with TRBD1. The CDR3 runs 14 residues. The germline gives CDR1 WSHSY, CDR2 SAAADI. The V segment lost 4 bases and the J segment 6 bases; nucleotides outside the gene matches: 0. The CDR3 sequence: CASSGDRGNSPLHF. In nucleotides, the CDR3 is TGCGCCAGCAGTGGGGACAGGGGTAATTCACCCCTCCACTTT.

V gene TRBV9 combines with J gene TRBJ2-1; 10 bases agree with TRBD2. Looked up from germline, CDR1 is SGDLS and CDR2 is YYNGEE. This CDR3 is built from 15 residues. J lost 4 bases, V lost 3 bases, and 4 bases had no gene match. The CDR3 nucleotides are TGTGCCAGCAGCGCGAGCGGGAGGGCGTACAATGAGCAGTTCTTC. This sequence encodes CASSASGRAYNEQFF.

The chain combines TRBV6-6 with TRBJ1-1; the D is unclear. This CDR3 region has 11 residues. The V end lost 6 bases, the J end lost 10 bases, and 12 bases lay between the germline ends. The germline gives CDR1 MNHNY, CDR2 SVGAGI (reference sequence). The CDR3 is CASRGEVTAFF. The CDR3 DNA reads as TGTGCCAGCAGGGGAGAGGTAACAGCTTTCTTT.

This clone was observed a single time. The V gene is TRBV6-1, the J gene TRBJ2-7; D uncertain. There are 14 residues in the CDR3. The V and J ends lost 6 bases and 0 bases respectively, with 12 bases between them. Germline V CDR1 and CDR2: MNHNS, SASEGT. CDR3 DNA: TGTGCCAGCAGCCTCGAAAGGAGCTCCTACGAGCAGTACTTC. This codes for CASSLERSSYEQYF.

This clone was counted once. The chain links TRBV29-1 to TRBJ2-2; 7 bases match TRBD1. There are 14 residues in the CDR3. The V gene end was trimmed by 6 bases and the J gene end by 5 bases; junction bases not matched to a gene: 9. CDR1 and CDR2 from the germline V gene are SQVTM and ANQGSEA. CDR3 loop: CSVPGTARTGELFF. The CDR3 DNA sequence: TGCAGCGTCCCCGGGACAGCTCGTACCGGGGAGCTGTTTTTT.

This clone was recorded once. The V and J genes are TRBV10-3 and TRBJ2-1; D not resolved. CDR1 is ENHRY and CDR2 is SYGVKD in the germline V gene. V dropped 4 bases and J dropped 7 bases, with 8 bases sitting between them. The CDR3 covers 12 residues. CDR3 region: CAISGSGNEQFF. Written as DNA, the CDR3 is TGTGCCATCAGTGGGAGTGGGAATGAGCAGTTCTTC.

This clone was seen just once. The chain uses TRBV4-3 and TRBJ1-2; D gene uncertain. The germline V gene encodes CDR1 LGHNA and CDR2 YSLEER. This CDR3 is 17 amino acids long. V lost 0 bases to trimming and J lost 3 bases, with 17 bases between them. CDR3 amino acids: CASSQDLGGSPDYGYTF. CDR3 bases: TGCGCCAGCAGCCAAGATCTAGGCGGCAGTCCCGACTATGGCTACACCTTC.

CDR3 DNA sequence: TGTGCCAGCAGTTTTGCGGAGGGCGATGGCTACACCTTC. This gives the protein CASSFAEGDGYTF. This chain uses TRBV6-5 with TRBJ1-2; D remains unclear. The CDR3 length is 13 residues. The V and J ends lost 4 bases and 6 bases respectively, with 12 bases between them. Germline V gives CDR1 MNHEY, CDR2 SVGAGI.

Points on this clone: The junction and the germline gene differ at one end; a read error may be behind it. The chain is built from TRBV6-1 and TRBJ2-7; the D gene is possibly TRBD2 (5 bases). In germline, CDR1 is MNHNS, CDR2 SASEGT. The CDR3 extends over 15 amino acids. This CDR3 is CASSEGLRMAYEQYF. As DNA, the CDR3 is TGTGCCAGCAGCGAAGGACTTCGAATGGCCTACGAGCAGTACTTC.

This clone was seen just once. V gene TRBV27 combines with J gene TRBJ2-7; D perhaps matches TRBD2 (5 bases). CDR1 is MNHEY, CDR2 SMNVEV, per germline (reference sequence). CDR3 size: 17 residues. Trimming stripped 3 bases from V and 4 bases from J, with 22 bases between. The CDR3 spells CASSFLGGGETLYEQYF. The CDR3 nucleotides are TGTGCCAGCAGTTTTCTTGGAGGTGGGGAGACCTTATACGAGCAGTACTTC.

The chain employs TRBV9 and TRBJ2-3, with 8 nucleotides matching TRBD2. Germline V lookup: CDR1 SGDLS, CDR2 YYNGEE. The CDR3 spans 17 residues. With V trimmed by 3 bases and J by 5 bases, 14 bases remained unmatched. The DNA of the CDR3 is TGTGCCAGCAGCGCCCCCCGCGGGGGGAGTGGTGTAGATACGCAGTATTTT. Protein: CASSAPRGGSGVDTQYF.

The CDR3 sequence: CASSQRGRYTGELFF. CDR3 sequence (DNA): TGTGCCAGCAGCCAGCGCGGGAGGTACACCGGGGAGCTGTTTTTT. The chain joins TRBV11-2 to TRBJ2-2, with 8 bases matching TRBD2. Germline CDR1 is SGHAT and CDR2 is FQNNGV. J was trimmed by 3 bases and V by 5 bases; bases with no gene match: 5. The CDR3 sequence is 15 residues long.

The rearrangement links TRBV12-5 to TRBJ1-2; no clear D. Between the trimmed V and J ends, which lost 3 bases and 4 bases, there was a span of 15 bases. CDR1 is LGHNT and CDR2 is FRNRAP in the germline V gene. The CDR3 is 15 amino acids. The CDR3 spells CASGFARVLAYGYTF. CDR3 nucleotides: TGTGCTAGTGGTTTCGCCCGGGTGCTCGCCTATGGCTACACCTTC.